Below, 22 T cell receptor beta chains from the same sample are listed, as sequenced in a study of CD8 T cells in Susac syndrome. Reverse transcription used about 0.5 to 1 ug RNA and random hexamers. TCRdb recomputed calls from the immunoSEQ multiplex PCR reads with MiXCR, one row per CDR3 protein. The sample shows 120,000 to 150,000 distinct CDR3 sequences, around 95% of them seen only once. Source material: CD4+ T cells from PBMCs. These receptors were taken from a human donor with multiple sclerosis.

The genes are TRBV6-2 or TRBV6-3 and TRBJ1-5; no definite D call. Germline CDR1 reads MNHEY; CDR2 reads SVGEGT. The CDR3 length is 13 residues. With 5 bases removed from V and 5 bases from J, the gap between germline ends came to 10 bases. The CDR3 coding sequence is TGTGCCAGCAGTACCCGTTGGGATCAGCCCCAGCATTTT. Residues: CASSTRWDQPQHF.

V is TRBV20-1 and J is TRBJ1-2; perhaps TRBD1 as D (6 bases). The CDR3 totals 14 residues. Germline V lookup: CDR1 DFQATT, CDR2 SNEGSKA (reference sequence). V was trimmed by 0 bases and J by 8 bases, leaving 16 bases between them. CDR3 DNA: TGCAGTGCTAGAGATCGGGGGCTGTTGCGGGGCTACACCTTC. It is translated as CSARDRGLLRGYTF.

The table lists this clonotype with a count of one. The J gene is TRBJ2-5, the V gene TRBV7-2; 9 positions agree with TRBD1. The CDR3 loop spans 16 amino acids. Germline CDR1 SGHTA, CDR2 FQGNSA. V lost 3 bases and J lost 5; bases outside the gene matches: 10. As DNA, the CDR3 is TGTGCCAGCAGCTTTGTGGGGGACAGGGCGAGGGAGACCCAGTACTTC. It translates to CASSFVGDRARETQYF.

V is TRBV5-6 and J is TRBJ2-3; TRBD1 aligns across 8 bases. CDR1 and CDR2 from the germline V gene are SGHDT and YYEEEE. Trimming took 5 bases from V and 3 from J; bases not matched to a gene: 8. This CDR3 region has 15 residues. The CDR3 spells CASSLRQGWTDTQYF. Written as DNA, the CDR3 is TGTGCCAGCAGTTTGAGACAGGGGTGGACAGATACGCAGTATTTT.

This rearrangement joins TRBV29-1 to TRBJ1-2, with 7 bases aligning to TRBD1. V was clipped by 6 bases and J by 6 bases; unmatched bases: 16. There are 15 residues in the CDR3. CDR1 is SQVTM and CDR2 is ANQGSEA in the germline V gene. The CDR3 sequence is CSVFRQGNRENGYTF. The CDR3 DNA sequence: TGCAGCGTCTTCAGACAGGGTAATAGAGAGAATGGCTACACCTTC.

The rearrangement links TRBV27 to TRBJ1-1; 9 bases are a match to TRBD1. The CDR3 consists of 16 residues. CDR1 is MNHEY, CDR2 SMNVEV, per germline (reference sequence). Losses at the gene ends were 0 bases for V and 3 bases for J; bases not matched to a gene: 5. As DNA, the CDR3 is TGTGCCAGCAGTTTATCAGGGACAGGGAGCCACACTGAAGCTTTCTTT. It is translated as CASSLSGTGSHTEAFF.

The chain has TRBV4-1 and TRBJ1-2; tentatively, D is TRBD1 (5 bases). CDR3 length: 16 amino acids. Per germline, CDR1 MGHRA and CDR2 YSYEKL. V shed 4 bases and J shed 2 bases, with 17 bases lying between them. Written as DNA, the CDR3 is TGCGCCAGCAGCCTCAAGACGTCGACAGACAACTATGGCTACACCTTC. It encodes CASSLKTSTDNYGYTF.

The genes are TRBV28 and TRBJ1-1; D gene ambiguous. Germline V gene sequence: CDR1 MDHEN, CDR2 SYDVKM. Trimming cost V 2 bases and J 1 base, with 11 bases left between them. The CDR3 sequence is 15 residues long. The CDR3 loop reads CASSLKSRTNTEAFF. CDR3 DNA sequence: TGTGCCAGCAGTTTAAAATCCAGGACGAACACTGAAGCTTTCTTT. The full variable domain, with the rest looked up from reference TRBV28 and TRBJ1-1, is DVKVTQSSRYLVKRTGEKVFLECVQDMDHENMFWYRQDPGLGLRLIYFSYDVKMKEKGDIPEGYSVSREKKERFSLILESASTNQTSMYLCASSLKSRTNTEAFFGQGTRLTVV.

The chain uses TRBV20-1 and TRBJ1-5, with D tentatively TRBD1 (6 bases). The V gene's germline CDR1 is DFQATT and CDR2 SNEGSKA (reference sequence). The CDR3 is 12 residues long. V lost 5 bases to trimming and J lost 5 bases, with 10 bases between them. CDR3 coding DNA: TGCAGTGCTCTACAGGGAGATCAGCCCCAGCATTTT. This codes for CSALQGDQPQHF.

The chain has TRBV7-9 and TRBJ1-1, with 10 bases that match TRBD1. The V gene end was trimmed by 3 bases and the J gene end by 2 bases; junction bases not matched to a gene: 3. The CDR3 is made up of 15 amino acids. The V gene's germline CDR1 is SEHNR and CDR2 FQNEAQ (reference sequence). For the CDR3, the DNA is TGTGCCAGCAGCTTGAGGGACAGGGGCAACACTGAAGCTTTCTTT. Translation: CASSLRDRGNTEAFF. The variable domain in full, completed from reference TRBV7-9 and TRBJ1-1, reads DTGVSQNPRHKITKRGQNVTFRCDPISEHNRLYWYRQTLGQGPEFLTYFQNEAQLEKSRLLSDRFSAERPKGSFSTLEIQRTEQGDSAMYLCASSLRDRGNTEAFFGQGTRLTVV.

J is TRBJ2-5 and V is TRBV12-3 or TRBV12-4; 7 bases are a match to TRBD1. The V segment lost 0 bases and the J segment 4 bases; nucleotides outside the gene matches: 2. The length of the CDR3 is 14 residues. CDR3 amino acids: CASSLAGTAETQYF. The CDR3 bases are TGTGCCAGCAGTTTAGCGGGGACAGCAGAGACCCAGTACTTC.

V is TRBV29-1 and J is TRBJ2-6; TRBD1 agrees at 7 bases. Germline trimming cut 5 bases from V and 4 bases from J; bases unmatched to any gene: 5. In germline, CDR1 is SQVTM, CDR2 ANQGSEA. The length of the CDR3 is 14 residues. The CDR3 here is CSVSTGNGANVLTF. For the CDR3, the DNA is TGCAGCGTTTCGACAGGGAACGGGGCCAACGTCCTGACTTTC.

The gene calls are TRBV12-3 or TRBV12-4 and TRBJ2-3; D ambiguous. The CDR3 has 14 amino acids. V was clipped by 6 bases and J by 0 bases, with 10 bases between them. CDR3 coding DNA: TGTGCCAGCAGCCCGTTGACTAGCACAGATACGCAGTATTTT. It yields the protein CASSPLTSTDTQYF.

This CDR3 is CSAPISGGASDTQYF. The CDR3 DNA reads TGCAGTGCCCCTATAAGCGGGGGGGCGTCAGATACGCAGTATTTT. The J gene is TRBJ2-3, the V gene TRBV20-1; TRBD2 agrees at 10 bases. This CDR3 region has 15 residues. CDR1 DFQATT and CDR2 SNEGSKA come from the germline V gene (reference sequence). J gave up 4 bases and V 6 bases, and 10 bases lay outside the gene matches.

V usage is TRBV20-1 and J usage is TRBJ1-1; unclear D gene. The V gene's germline CDR1 is DFQATT and CDR2 SNEGSKA (reference sequence). V dropped 5 bases and J dropped 2 bases, with 12 bases sitting between them. This CDR3 has 13 residues. CDR3 region: CSAAQELNTEAFF. The CDR3 coding sequence is TGCAGTGCTGCCCAGGAACTCAACACTGAAGCTTTCTTT.

The chain has TRBV27 and TRBJ2-3; D may be TRBD2 (6 bases). V lost 8 bases to trimming and J lost 8 bases, with 11 bases between them. The CDR3 is 11 amino acids. Germline CDR1 and CDR2: MNHEY and SMNVEV (reference sequence). DNA for the CDR3: TGTGCCAGCGGGAGGCCCTTTACGCAGTATTTT. Protein sequence: CASGRPFTQYF.

This chain joins TRBV20-1 and TRBJ1-6; perhaps TRBD1 as D (5 bases). The germline V and J ends were trimmed by 0 bases and 13 bases, with 10 bases remaining between them. This CDR3 comprises 12 residues. Germline values: CDR1 DFQATT, CDR2 SNEGSKA (reference sequence). The DNA for the CDR3 is TGCAGTGCTAGAGATAGCGGGACCCCCCTCCACTTT. Residues: CSARDSGTPLHF.

V usage is TRBV2 and J usage is TRBJ1-1; TRBD1 agrees at 12 bases. The CDR3 spans 16 residues. The ends lost 5 bases at V and 0 bases at J; junction bases unmatched: 4. Germline loops: CDR1 SNHLY, CDR2 FYNNEI. CDR3 nucleotides: TGTGCCAGCAGTAAGGGACAGGGGGCGCTGAACACTGAAGCTTTCTTT. It encodes CASSKGQGALNTEAFF. Combining the CDR3 with reference TRBV2 and TRBJ1-1 gives the whole variable domain EPEVTQTPSHQVTQMGQEVILRCVPISNHLYFYWYRQILGQKVEFLVSFYNNEISEKSEIFDDQFSVERPDGSNFTLKIRSTKLEDSAMYFCASSKGQGALNTEAFFGQGTRLTVV.

V gene TRBV24-1 combines with J gene TRBJ2-3; 10 nucleotides align to TRBD2. Germline V gene sequence: CDR1 KGHDR, CDR2 SFDVKD. CDR3 length: 15 amino acids. V shed 7 bases, J shed 4 bases, and the junction held 7 bases outside the gene matches. In DNA, the CDR3 is TGTGCCACCAGGCCCCAGCGGGGGGGCTCAGATACGCAGTATTTT. It encodes CATRPQRGGSDTQYF.

This chain uses TRBV18 with TRBJ2-1; no clear D gene. Germline V lookup: CDR1 KGHSH, CDR2 LQKENI. The V end was cut by 2 bases, the J end by 9 bases, with 11 bases between. The length of the CDR3 is 13 residues. The CDR3 here is CASSPNENSEQFF. The CDR3 DNA reads as TGTGCCAGCTCACCAAACGAGAACAGTGAGCAGTTCTTC.

The rearrangement uses TRBV29-1 and TRBJ1-2; D gene unclear. Germline-derived CDR1 and CDR2 are SQVTM and ANQGSEA. Trimming cost V 4 bases and J 0 bases, with 9 bases left between them. The CDR3 runs 13 residues. This CDR3 is CSVGGQPNYGYTF. CDR3 nucleotide sequence: TGCAGCGTTGGAGGCCAGCCTAACTATGGCTACACCTTC.

This sequence joins TRBV27 and TRBJ2-1, with D tentatively TRBD2 (6 bases). Germline V lookup: CDR1 MNHEY, CDR2 SMNVEV (reference sequence). The CDR3 extends over 14 amino acids. The ends were cut back, 5 bases at V and 7 bases at J, with 15 bases in the middle. The CDR3: CASSPHLRGNEQFF. The CDR3 region has the DNA TGTGCCAGCAGTCCCCATCTCCGGGGGAATGAGCAGTTCTTC.